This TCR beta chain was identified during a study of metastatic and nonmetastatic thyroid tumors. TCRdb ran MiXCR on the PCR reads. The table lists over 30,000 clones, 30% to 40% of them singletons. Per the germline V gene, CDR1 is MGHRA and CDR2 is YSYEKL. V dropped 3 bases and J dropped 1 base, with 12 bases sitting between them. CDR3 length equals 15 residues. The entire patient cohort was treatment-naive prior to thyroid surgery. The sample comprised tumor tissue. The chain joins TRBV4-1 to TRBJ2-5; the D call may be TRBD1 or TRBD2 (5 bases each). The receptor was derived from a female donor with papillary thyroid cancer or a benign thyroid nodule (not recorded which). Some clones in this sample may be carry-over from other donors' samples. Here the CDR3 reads CASSHPLGTQETQYF. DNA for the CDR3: TGCGCCAGCAGCCACCCGTTGGGGACCCAAGAGACCCAGTACTTC.